The rows below give T cell receptor beta chains drawn from one sample of a study of cytomegalovirus exposure and HLA in healthy donors. Some clones are missing from TCRdb's copy, which holds only in-frame ones; the method was immunoSEQ multiplex PCR. The table lists roughly 180,000 clones, over 70% of them singletons. Sequenced sample: PBMCs. These receptors came from a woman younger than 45 in good health and CMV-seropositive. The CDR3 runs from the conserved cysteine through the conserved F or W. Each record gives: CDR3 length, D gene, V gene, J gene, clone size, CDR3 protein, CDR3 DNA. D genes are given only for firm matches. Expanded clones get a size class; other rows say once, few or many, or leave the size out.

CDR3 length: 14
D gene: TRBD2
V gene: TRBV5-1
J gene: TRBJ2-7
clone size: once
CDR3 protein: CASSTAGGGDEQYF
CDR3 DNA: TGCGCCAGCAGCACCGCCGGGGGAGGGGACGAGCAGTACTTC

CDR3 length: 16
D gene: TRBD2
V gene: TRBV5-1
J gene: TRBJ2-3
clone size: -
CDR3 protein: CASSAGTSGSTDTQYF
CDR3 DNA: TGCGCCAGCAGCGCGGGGACTAGCGGGAGCACAGATACGCAGTATTTT

CDR3 length: 8
D gene: -
V gene: TRBV29-1
J gene: TRBJ1-1
clone size: few
CDR3 protein: CSASEAFF
CDR3 DNA: TGCAGCGCGTCTGAAGCTTTCTTT

CDR3 length: 17
D gene: -
V gene: TRBV9
J gene: TRBJ1-2
clone size: -
CDR3 protein: CASSVGLGEAENYGYTF
CDR3 DNA: TGTGCCAGCAGCGTAGGTCTGGGGGAGGCGGAGAACTATGGCTACACCTTC

CDR3 length: 19
D gene: TRBD2
V gene: TRBV4-1
J gene: TRBJ2-1
clone size: -
CDR3 protein: CASSQPFRGGPRNEAGQFF
CDR3 DNA: TGCGCCAGCAGCCAACCCTTCCGGGGGGGGCCCCGTAATGAGGCTGGGCAGTTCTTC

CDR3 length: 14
D gene: TRBD2
V gene: TRBV6-5
J gene: TRBJ2-3
clone size: -
CDR3 protein: CASRAAGITDTQYF
CDR3 DNA: TGTGCCAGCAGGGCAGCGGGGATCACAGATACGCAGTATTTT

CDR3 length: 13
D gene: -
V gene: TRBV6-5
J gene: TRBJ1-2
clone size: -
CDR3 protein: CASMGQGVRGYTF
CDR3 DNA: TGTGCCAGCATGGGGCAGGGCGTACGTGGCTACACCTTC

CDR3 length: 14
D gene: TRBD1
V gene: TRBV2
J gene: TRBJ1-5
clone size: -
CDR3 protein: CASSEQGVNQPQHF
CDR3 DNA: TGTGCCAGCAGCGAACAGGGGGTCAATCAGCCCCAGCATTTT

CDR3 length: 13
D gene: TRBD1
V gene: TRBV10-3
J gene: TRBJ2-7
clone size: -
CDR3 protein: CAIRDRDKSEQYF
CDR3 DNA: TGTGCCATCCGGGACAGGGATAAATCCGAGCAGTACTTC

CDR3 length: 14
D gene: TRBD1
V gene: TRBV6-1
J gene: TRBJ2-1
clone size: -
CDR3 protein: CASRKDRGYNEQFF
CDR3 DNA: TGTGCCAGCAGGAAAGACAGGGGCTACAATGAGCAGTTCTTC

CDR3 length: 15
D gene: TRBD2
V gene: TRBV9
J gene: TRBJ2-7
clone size: -
CDR3 protein: CASSVGGGPPYEQYF
CDR3 DNA: TGTGCCAGCAGCGTAGGCGGGGGGCCCCCATACGAGCAGTACTTC

CDR3 length: 16
D gene: TRBD1
V gene: TRBV28
J gene: TRBJ1-5
clone size: -
CDR3 protein: CASSWGGQGEGQPQHF
CDR3 DNA: TGTGCCAGCAGTTGGGGGGGACAGGGAGAGGGCCAGCCCCAGCATTTT

CDR3 length: 14
D gene: TRBD2
V gene: TRBV27
J gene: TRBJ2-7
clone size: -
CDR3 protein: CASSLGTSGYEQYF
CDR3 DNA: TGTGCCAGCAGTTTGGGTACTAGCGGCTACGAGCAGTACTTC

CDR3 length: 16
D gene: TRBD2
V gene: TRBV28
J gene: TRBJ2-4
clone size: -
CDR3 protein: CASNGGGVLAKNIQYF
CDR3 DNA: TGTGCCAGCAATGGGGGGGGAGTACTAGCCAAAAACATTCAGTACTTC

CDR3 length: 11
D gene: -
V gene: TRBV20-1
J gene: TRBJ1-2
clone size: -
CDR3 protein: CSAMGLYGYTF
CDR3 DNA: TGCAGTGCTATGGGCCTCTATGGCTACACCTTC

CDR3 length: 14
D gene: -
V gene: TRBV30
J gene: TRBJ1-5
clone size: -
CDR3 protein: CAWRDTGLSQPQHF
CDR3 DNA: TGTGCCTGGAGAGACACAGGCCTTAGCCAGCCCCAGCATTTT

CDR3 length: 12
D gene: -
V gene: TRBV29-1
J gene: TRBJ1-1
clone size: once
CDR3 protein: CPEKGFNTEAFF
CDR3 DNA: TGCCCCGAGAAGGGGTTTAACACTGAAGCTTTCTTT

CDR3 length: 16
D gene: TRBD2
V gene: TRBV5-6
J gene: TRBJ2-1
clone size: -
CDR3 protein: CASSLGGGSSYNEQFF
CDR3 DNA: TGTGCCAGCAGCTTGGGGGGCGGGAGCTCCTACAATGAGCAGTTCTTC

CDR3 length: 14
D gene: -
V gene: TRBV9
J gene: TRBJ2-3
clone size: -
CDR3 protein: CASEGDGHTDTQYF
CDR3 DNA: TGTGCCAGCGAGGGGGACGGACACACAGATACGCAGTATTTT

CDR3 length: 15
D gene: -
V gene: TRBV11-1
J gene: TRBJ1-1
clone size: -
CDR3 protein: CASSLGWKGDTEAFF
CDR3 DNA: TGTGCCAGCAGCTTAGGATGGAAGGGGGACACTGAAGCTTTCTTT

CDR3 length: 14
D gene: TRBD1
V gene: TRBV5-1
J gene: TRBJ1-4
clone size: -
CDR3 protein: CASKTRGTNEKLFF
CDR3 DNA: TGCGCCAGCAAGACCAGGGGGACTAATGAAAAACTGTTTTTT

CDR3 length: 15
D gene: -
V gene: TRBV30
J gene: TRBJ1-5
clone size: -
CDR3 protein: CAWSVGQGSNQPQHF
CDR3 DNA: TGTGCCTGGAGTGTAGGCCAGGGGAGCAATCAGCCCCAGCATTTT

CDR3 length: 17
D gene: TRBD1
V gene: TRBV6-1
J gene: TRBJ1-2
clone size: -
CDR3 protein: CASSEGGQGVFSYGYTF
CDR3 DNA: TGTGCCAGCAGTGAAGGGGGACAGGGTGTCTTCAGCTATGGCTACACCTTC

CDR3 length: 13
D gene: -
V gene: TRBV6-6
J gene: TRBJ2-7
clone size: -
CDR3 protein: CASQGWDSYEQYF
CDR3 DNA: TGTGCCAGTCAGGGATGGGATTCCTACGAGCAGTACTTC

CDR3 length: 14
D gene: TRBD1
V gene: TRBV30
J gene: TRBJ1-2
clone size: -
CDR3 protein: CAWSVPGTDYGYTF
CDR3 DNA: TGTGCCTGGAGTGTACCCGGGACAGACTATGGCTACACCTTC

CDR3 length: 19
D gene: -
V gene: TRBV6-1
J gene: TRBJ2-1
clone size: -
CDR3 protein: CASSEARGTITPSYNEQFF
CDR3 DNA: TGTGCCAGCAGTGAAGCTCGGGGGACGATAACCCCGTCCTACAATGAGCAGTTCTTC

CDR3 length: 14
D gene: -
V gene: TRBV2
J gene: TRBJ2-1
clone size: -
CDR3 protein: CASSEAVLYNEQFF
CDR3 DNA: TGTGCCAGCAGTGAAGCGGTCCTATACAATGAGCAGTTCTTC

CDR3 length: 12
D gene: -
V gene: TRBV2
J gene: TRBJ1-4
clone size: few
CDR3 protein: CASRLASEKLFF
CDR3 DNA: TGTGCCAGCAGACTTGCGTCTGAAAAACTGTTTTTT

CDR3 length: 14
D gene: -
V gene: TRBV5-1
J gene: TRBJ2-5
clone size: few
CDR3 protein: CASSLGQNQETQYF
CDR3 DNA: TGCGCCAGCAGCTTGGGCCAGAACCAAGAGACCCAGTACTTC

CDR3 length: 13
D gene: TRBD1
V gene: TRBV29-1
J gene: TRBJ2-2
clone size: -
CDR3 protein: CSGRQGGFGELFF
CDR3 DNA: TGCAGCGGCAGACAGGGGGGGTTCGGGGAGCTGTTTTTT

CDR3 length: 16
D gene: -
V gene: TRBV7-2
J gene: TRBJ2-1
clone size: -
CDR3 protein: CASSLGLHAGYNEQFF
CDR3 DNA: TGTGCCAGCAGCTTAGGGCTTCATGCTGGCTACAATGAGCAGTTCTTC

CDR3 length: 15
D gene: TRBD2
V gene: TRBV5-8
J gene: TRBJ2-1
clone size: -
CDR3 protein: CASSLDLAGLGEQFF
CDR3 DNA: TGTGCCAGCAGCTTGGATCTAGCGGGATTGGGGGAGCAGTTCTTC

CDR3 length: 16
D gene: TRBD1
V gene: TRBV28
J gene: TRBJ1-5
clone size: -
CDR3 protein: CASSVWTGGMNQPQHF
CDR3 DNA: TGTGCCAGCAGTGTCTGGACAGGGGGAATGAATCAGCCCCAGCATTTT

CDR3 length: 16
D gene: TRBD1
V gene: TRBV6-6
J gene: TRBJ1-5
clone size: -
CDR3 protein: CASSSRTGGANQPQHF
CDR3 DNA: TGTGCCAGCAGTAGCAGGACAGGGGGCGCGAATCAGCCCCAGCATTTT

CDR3 length: 14
D gene: TRBD2
V gene: TRBV7-2
J gene: TRBJ2-7
clone size: -
CDR3 protein: CASRRPGTSYEQYF
CDR3 DNA: TGTGCCAGCAGACGACCCGGGACTAGCTACGAGCAGTACTTC